The entry below gives a single T cell receptor (beta chain) sequence along with its context. As processed by the authors: Reference gene primer amplification yielded estimated nucleated cell counts. Sequencing used immunoSEQ multiplex PCR; TCRdb keeps in-frame clones, though not all of them. The V and J calls and clone size come from that table; D and trimming were worked out from the DNA. The table shows some 290,000 clones, with roughly 90% occurring only once. The data are from a study of blood T cell repertoires in COVID-19. Study-level information: The United States, Italy and Spain provided the acute and convalescent COVID-19 samples. T cells, B-cell-depleted T cells, or PBMCs supplied cDNA or gDNA.

Assignments of participants to cohorts depended upon their own reported clinical history. This clonotype was obtained from a woman aged 25-40 years who had been exposed to COVID-19. The sequenced sample was PBMCs or T cells enriched from blood (not recorded which).

Written as DNA, the CDR3 is TGCACCAGCAGCCATACGACTAGCGGGGGGGTCCAAGAGACCCAGTACTTC. Amino acid sequence: CTSSHTTSGGVQETQYF. The chain employs TRBV1 and TRBJ2-5; the table names TRBD2, a call not compared with the DNA. TRBV1 constitutes a pseudogene. This CDR3 comprises 17 residues.